This TCR beta chain was identified during a study of blood T cell repertoires in COVID-19. This CDR3 has 14 amino acids. The ends lost 4 bases at V and 0 bases at J; junction bases unmatched: 3. Per the germline V gene, CDR1 is SQVTM and CDR2 is ANQGSEA. The data were produced by immunoSEQ multiplex PCR, yet TCRdb's version contains in-frame clones alone and is incomplete. Here the sample spans about 320,000 clones, more than 85% being singletons. Specimen: PBMCs or T cells enriched from blood (not recorded which). The sequence came from a woman under 40 who had been exposed to COVID-19. The V call is TRBV29-1, the J call TRBJ2-3, with 8 bases aligning to TRBD2. The CDR3 DNA is TGCAGCGTTGCGGGGGGGATTAGCACAGATACGCAGTATTTT. Translation: CSVAGGISTDTQYF.